Listed here are 19 T cell receptor beta chains from one sample, sequenced in a study of vaccination effects on CD4 cells after COVID-19. Isolation of CD4+ T cells took place after less than 12 days of culture. Either the BNT162b2 or mRNA-1273 vaccine was given to participants in two doses. Method: immunoSEQ multiplex PCR; TCRdb's copy keeps in-frame clones and lacks some. The repertoire holds tens of thousands of clones, with 74% as singletons. What these receptors recognize is not known. This sample comprised CD4+ T cells from PBMCs cultured without peptide, obtained after COVID-19 vaccination. The receptors originated from a human donor who received a COVID-19 vaccine.

The chain recombines TRBV11-2 with TRBJ2-2; D is undetermined. Looked up from germline, CDR1 is SGHAT and CDR2 is FQNNGV. V was trimmed by 3 bases and J by 0 bases, leaving 11 bases between them. This CDR3 is built from 16 residues. Written as DNA, the CDR3 is TGTGCCAGCAGCTTGGTTCCAAGCGCGAACACCGGGGAGCTGTTTTTT. Translating it yields CASSLVPSANTGELFF.

On this clone: Germline is not matched at one junction end, which may reflect a read error. The chain employs TRBV20-1 and TRBJ1-1; no clear D. CDR1 DFQATT and CDR2 SNEGSKA come from the germline V gene (reference sequence). This CDR3 is built from 9 residues. CDR3: CSASDPFVF. The CDR3 DNA follows: TGCAGTGCTTCAGACCCCTTCGTCTTT.

The chain recombines TRBV7-8 with TRBJ2-5; 7 bases are a match to TRBD1. The length of the CDR3 is 14 residues. The junction had 6 bases not matched to a gene; V was cut back by 4 bases and J by 4 bases. Germline V gene sequence: CDR1 SGHVS, CDR2 FQNEAQ. CDR3 in DNA: TGTGCCAGCAGCTCGTTGACAGGGATAGAGACCCAGTACTTC. It specifies CASSSLTGIETQYF.

This clone has a single count. The rearrangement joins TRBV18 to TRBJ2-7, with D uncertain. The V gene's germline CDR1 is KGHSH and CDR2 LQKENI. Trimming stripped 3 bases from V and 0 bases from J, with 9 bases between. The CDR3 covers 14 residues. The DNA of the CDR3 is TGTGCCAGCTCACCTCAGAAAAACTCCTACGAGCAGTACGTC. Protein sequence: CASSPQKNSYEQYV.

V gene TRBV6-5 combines with J gene TRBJ1-4, with TRBD1 identical over 7 bases. CDR1 and CDR2 (germline): MNHEY, SVGAGI. The CDR3 covers 13 residues. Trimming at V came to 8 bases and at J to 5 bases, leaving 5 bases not matched to a gene. CDR3 protein: CASSGTANEKLFF. The CDR3, as DNA: TGTGCCAGCTCCGGGACAGCAAATGAAAAACTGTTTTTT.

The chain employs TRBV19 and TRBJ1-5, with TRBD1 matching 8 bases. Germline CDR1 and CDR2: LNHDA and SQIVND (reference sequence). This CDR3 has 14 amino acids. The trim removed 6 bases at V and 3 bases at J, leaving 4 bases unmatched. The CDR3 sequence is CASSQDRANQPQHF. The CDR3 DNA reads TGTGCCAGTAGCCAGGACAGGGCCAATCAGCCCCAGCATTTT.

This chain connects TRBV15 to TRBJ1-1; 9 positions agree with TRBD1. Germline CDR1 and CDR2: LNHNV and YYDKDF (reference sequence). This CDR3 has 15 amino acids. V lost 2 bases to trimming and J lost 6 bases; unmatched junction nucleotides: 7. For the CDR3, the DNA is TGTGCCACCAGCAGAACAGGGGGCGCCAACTCTGAAGCTTTCTTT. As protein: CATSRTGGANSEAFF.

This clone was counted a few times. The CDR3 is CASFRSPGMNTEAFF. The DNA of the CDR3 is TGTGCCAGCTTTCGGTCACCGGGAATGAACACTGAAGCTTTCTTT. This sequence joins TRBV7-9 and TRBJ1-1; D ambiguous. Trimming removed 8 bases at V and 0 bases at J, with 16 bases between. CDR1 SEHNR and CDR2 FQNEAQ come from the germline V gene (reference sequence). The CDR3 is 15 residues long.

This clone was recorded only once. This sequence joins TRBV9 and TRBJ2-7; D is unclear. The germline V and J ends were trimmed by 3 bases and 6 bases, with 13 bases remaining between them. The CDR3 is 13 residues long. CDR1 and CDR2 from the germline V gene are SGDLS and YYNGEE. In DNA form, the CDR3 reads TGTGCCAGCAGCGCCTCCCCTTTAGGCGAGCAGTACGTC. Translating it yields CASSASPLGEQYV.

This chain uses TRBV7-2 with TRBJ2-1; 10 nucleotides match TRBD2. CDR1 is SGHTA, CDR2 FQGNSA, per germline. This CDR3 is built from 13 residues. V dropped 7 bases and J dropped 10; count of bases not matched to a gene: 7. This CDR3 is CASTIAGGGEQFF. Here the CDR3 DNA reads TGTGCCAGCACCATAGCGGGGGGTGGGGAGCAGTTCTTC.

This chain connects TRBV11-2 to TRBJ2-7, with D maybe TRBD1 (6 bases). The CDR3 sequence is 13 residues long. The V end lost 5 bases, the J end lost 5 bases, and 13 bases lay between the germline ends. Germline V gene lookup returns CDR1 SGHAT and CDR2 FQNNGV. The CDR3: CASSRDTDHEQYV. The CDR3 nucleotides are TGTGCCAGCAGCCGGGACACGGACCACGAGCAGTACGTC.

V gene TRBV10-3 combines with J gene TRBJ2-7, with no clear D. The V gene's germline CDR1 is ENHRY and CDR2 SYGVKD. V lost 2 bases and J lost 2, with 7 bases in between. This CDR3 has 13 residues. The CDR3 spells CAISEGKTYEQYV. CDR3 coding DNA: TGTGCCATCAGTGAGGGCAAAACCTACGAGCAGTACGTC.

J is TRBJ1-1 and V is TRBV7-2, with a weak D call TRBD1 (5 bases). Between the trimmed V and J ends, which lost 4 bases and 4 bases, there was a span of 16 bases. The CDR3 covers 15 residues. Germline CDR1 SGHTA, CDR2 FQGNSA. This CDR3 reads CASSSQGSASTEAFF. In DNA form, the CDR3 reads TGTGCCAGCAGCTCCCAGGGATCTGCGAGCACTGAAGCTTTCTTT. The whole variable domain, remainder taken from reference TRBV7-2 and TRBJ1-1, is GAGVSQSPSNKVTEKGKDVELRCDPISGHTALYWYRQSLGQGLEFLIYFQGNSAPDKSGLPSDRFSAERTGGSVSTLTIQRTQQEDSAVYLCASSSQGSASTEAFFGQGTRLTVV.

This clone was found once. The chain employs TRBV12-5 and TRBJ2-3, with D perhaps given as TRBD1 or TRBD2 (5 bases each). CDR1 is LGHNT, CDR2 FRNRAP, per germline. This CDR3 contains 20 residues. V dropped 2 bases and J dropped 2 bases, with 26 bases sitting between them. This CDR3 reads CASGLNRDGKPPTSTDTQYF. CDR3 DNA sequence: TGTGCTAGTGGTTTGAACCGGGACGGAAAACCCCCAACTTCCACAGATACGCAGTATTTT.

The chain uses TRBV12-3 or TRBV12-4 and TRBJ1-1; the D is unclear. Trimming shortened V by 3 bases and J by 5 bases, and 10 bases separated the two germline ends. The CDR3 is 13 residues long. CDR3 residues: CASSFGEGTEAFF. In DNA, the CDR3 is TGTGCCAGCAGTTTCGGGGAAGGGACTGAAGCTTTCTTT.

In its sample, this clone was seen a few times. The gene calls are TRBV9 and TRBJ1-4, with 8 positions matching TRBD1. The CDR3 has 13 residues. V trimming: 4 bases; J trimming: 15 bases; junction bases outside the gene matches: 11. From germline, CDR1 is SGDLS and CDR2 YYNGEE. The CDR3: CASSPQGARGMFF. CDR3 DNA: TGTGCCAGCAGCCCGCAGGGGGCGCGGGGGATGTTTTTT.

The genes are TRBV3-1 (or the pseudogene TRBV3-2) and TRBJ1-6, with D hard to call. Trimming removed 3 bases at V and 8 bases at J, with 8 bases between. The V gene's germline CDR1 is LGHDT and CDR2 YNNKEL (reference sequence). This CDR3 region has 13 residues. The CDR3 DNA is TGTGCCAGCAGCCAGGGCAGGTATTCACCCCTCCACTTT. Its protein product is CASSQGRYSPLHF.

This clone was seen more than once but under ten times. The chain has TRBV25-1 and TRBJ2-7, with a weak D call TRBD1 (6 bases). The V and J ends lost 6 bases and 5 bases respectively, with 8 bases between them. CDR3 length: 11 residues. Per germline, CDR1 MGHDK and CDR2 SYGVNS. The CDR3 nucleotides are TGTGCCAGCAGACAGGGAAACGAGCAGTACGTC. Translated: CASRQGNEQYV.

The chain uses TRBV10-2 and TRBJ1-5; 7 nucleotides agree with TRBD1. The germline V gene encodes CDR1 WSHSY and CDR2 SAAADI. The J segment lost 7 bases and the V segment lost 4 bases, leaving 7 bases of the junction unmatched. The CDR3 runs 14 residues. The CDR3 coding sequence is TGCGCCAGCAGTGTCACAGGGGCGTTCCAGCCCCAGCATTTT. It encodes CASSVTGAFQPQHF.